Below, 15 T cell receptor beta chains from the same sample are listed, as sequenced in a study of blood T cell repertoires in COVID-19. Here immunoSEQ multiplex PCR was the method, and the copy in TCRdb shows in-frame clones only, minus some. The sample yields hundreds of thousands of clones, around 90% seen once. Material: peripheral blood. Every receptor here comes from a man aged 55 to 70 with COVID-19, enrolled during active disease.

The V and J genes are TRBV7-9 and TRBJ1-4; weak D call: TRBD1 (6 bases). CDR3 length: 17 residues. V lost 4 bases and J lost 0, with 15 bases in between. Germline V CDR1 and CDR2: SEHNR, FQNEAQ (reference sequence). The CDR3 region is CASSYRTGRATNEKLFF. The CDR3 DNA follows: TGTGCCAGCAGCTATCGTACAGGGCGGGCAACTAATGAAAAACTGTTTTTT.

The chain recombines TRBV5-5 with TRBJ2-5; D ambiguous. CDR1 and CDR2 from the germline V gene are SGHKS and YYEKEE (reference sequence). This CDR3 comprises 12 residues. The ends were cut back, 5 bases at V and 1 base at J, with 6 bases in the middle. In nucleotides, the CDR3 is TGTGCCAGCAGATCGTCCCAAGAGACCCAGTACTTC. Translating gives CASRSSQETQYF. Together with reference TRBV5-5 and TRBJ2-5, the CDR3 gives the full variable domain: DAGVTQSPTHLIKTRGQQVTLRCSPISGHKSVSWYQQVLGQGPQFIFQYYEKEERGRGNFPDRFSARQFPNYSSELNVNALLLGDSALYLCASRSSQETQYFGPGTRLLVL.

The chain combines TRBV30 with TRBJ1-6; D is uncertain. Germline V gives CDR1 GTSNPN, CDR2 SVGIG (reference sequence). The CDR3 contains 16 residues. Trimming pared 3 bases from V and 7 bases from J, leaving 19 bases between. The CDR3 sequence: CAWSGEGLTWNSPLHF. In nucleotides, the CDR3 is TGTGCCTGGAGCGGGGAGGGTTTGACGTGGAATTCACCCCTCCACTTT.

The rearrangement joins TRBV28 to TRBJ2-7; D is undetermined. The CDR3 is 14 amino acids. V lost 3 bases and J 4 bases, leaving 13 bases between the germline ends. Per germline, CDR1 MDHEN and CDR2 SYDVKM. The DNA of the CDR3 is TGTGCCAGCAGTTTCCCCGCATCCGGGTACGAGCAGTACTTC. Translation: CASSFPASGYEQYF.

This sequence joins TRBV18 and TRBJ1-5; TRBD1 aligns across 8 bases. Germline V gives CDR1 KGHSH, CDR2 LQKENI. Trimming removed 6 bases from V and 0 bases from J; junction bases left unmatched: 7. The CDR3 covers 16 residues. The CDR3 sequence: CASSMGTGGSNQPQHF. The CDR3 DNA follows: TGTGCCAGCTCCATGGGGACAGGAGGTAGCAATCAGCCCCAGCATTTT. The variable domain in full, completed from reference TRBV18 and TRBJ1-5, reads NAGVMQNPRHLVRRRGQEARLRCSPMKGHSHVYWYRQLPEEGLKFMVYLQKENIIDESGMPKERFSAEFPKEGPSILRIQQVVRGDSAAYFCASSMGTGGSNQPQHFGDGTRLSIL.

This CDR3 reads CASSGTGGYGYTF. The CDR3 bases are TGTGCCAGCAGCGGGACAGGTGGCTATGGCTACACCTTC. This chain connects TRBV6-4 to TRBJ1-2; 8 nucleotides line up with TRBD1. This CDR3 has 13 amino acids. The V gene end was trimmed by 6 bases and the J gene end by 4 bases; junction bases not matched to a gene: 4. Germline V lookup: CDR1 MRHNA, CDR2 SNTAGT.

The chain carries TRBV4-1 and TRBJ2-1, with 9 positions matching TRBD2. Trimming took 4 bases from V and 0 from J; bases not matched to a gene: 4. The CDR3 is 16 residues long. From germline, CDR1 is MGHRA and CDR2 YSYEKL. CDR3 DNA sequence: TGCGCCAGCAGCCGAAGCGGGGGGAGCTCCTACAATGAGCAGTTCTTC. Residues: CASSRSGGSSYNEQFF.

V is TRBV19 and J is TRBJ1-5, with 10 bases aligning to TRBD1. Unmatched junction bases numbered 5, after V lost 10 bases and J lost 5 bases. CDR1 is LNHDA and CDR2 is SQIVND in the germline V gene (reference sequence). The CDR3 totals 13 residues. CDR3 sequence (DNA): TGTGCCACCTCGGACAGGGGGTATCAGCCCCAGCATTTT. It is translated as CATSDRGYQPQHF. Variable domain in full (rest from reference TRBV19 and TRBJ1-5): DGGITQSPKYLFRKEGQNVTLSCEQNLNHDAMYWYRQDPGQGLRLIYYSQIVNDFQKGDIAEGYSVSREKKESFPLTVTSAQKNPTAFYLCATSDRGYQPQHFGDGTRLSIL.

The chain employs TRBV2 and TRBJ1-1; 10 bases line up with TRBD1. Germline V gene data show CDR1 as SNHLY and CDR2 as FYNNEI. Trimming removed 4 bases from V and 4 bases from J; junction bases left unmatched: 0. This CDR3 has 13 amino acids. The CDR3 DNA reads as TGTGCCAGCAGTGGACAGGGGGCCACTGAAGCTTTCTTT. Residues: CASSGQGATEAFF.

The gene calls are TRBV2 and TRBJ2-3; 13 nucleotides align to TRBD2. V shed 6 bases and J 1 base; nucleotides not matched to a gene: 4. The CDR3 covers 16 residues. CDR1 and CDR2 from the germline V gene are SNHLY and FYNNEI. CDR3 DNA: TGTGCCAGCAGGAGACTAGCGGGGGGACGCACAGATACGCAGTATTTT. Translated: CASRRLAGGRTDTQYF.

The chain recombines TRBV7-9 with TRBJ1-2, with TRBD1 matching 9 bases. CDR1 SEHNR and CDR2 FQNEAQ come from the germline V gene (reference sequence). The CDR3 is 14 amino acids. J lost 4 bases, V lost 9 bases, and 9 bases had no gene match. The CDR3 coding sequence is TGTGCCAGTGGGGCGGGACAGGGAAGCTATGGCTACACCTTC. Protein: CASGAGQGSYGYTF. The full variable domain, its missing parts supplied by reference TRBV7-9 and TRBJ1-2, is DTGVSQNPRHKITKRGQNVTFRCDPISEHNRLYWYRQTLGQGPEFLTYFQNEAQLEKSRLLSDRFSAERPKGSFSTLEIQRTEQGDSAMYLCASGAGQGSYGYTFGSGTRLTVV.

The gene calls are TRBV9 and TRBJ2-2; maybe TRBD2 (6 bases). Germline V gives CDR1 SGDLS, CDR2 YYNGEE. V lost 0 bases and J 6 bases, leaving 6 bases between the germline ends. This CDR3 is 13 amino acids long. Written as DNA, the CDR3 is TGTGCCAGCAGCGTAGGGGGGGCCGGGGAGCTGTTTTTT. As protein: CASSVGGAGELFF.

This chain connects TRBV9 to TRBJ1-2; D perhaps matches TRBD1 (5 bases). CDR1 and CDR2 from the germline V gene are SGDLS and YYNGEE. This CDR3 is built from 13 residues. Trimming shortened V by 5 bases and J by 4 bases, and 12 bases separated the two germline ends. This CDR3 reads CASSNRSPYGYTF. In DNA, the CDR3 is TGTGCCAGCAGTAACAGGAGTCCCTATGGCTACACCTTC.

The J gene is TRBJ2-1, the V gene TRBV28; D ambiguous. Germline assignment: CDR1 MDHEN and CDR2 SYDVKM. The CDR3 is 15 amino acids. V lost 3 bases and J 5 bases, leaving 14 bases between the germline ends. DNA for the CDR3: TGTGCCAGCAGTTTGCGAGGTCGGCCCAACAATGAGCAGTTCTTC. Translation: CASSLRGRPNNEQFF.

V and J are TRBV30 and TRBJ1-5; D gene ambiguous. CDR1 and CDR2 (germline): GTSNPN, SVGIG (reference sequence). This CDR3 region has 14 residues. Trimming cost V 0 bases and J 1 base, with 7 bases left between them. The CDR3 sequence: CAWSVWQSNQPQHF. In DNA, the CDR3 is TGTGCCTGGAGTGTTTGGCAGAGCAATCAGCCCCAGCATTTT.